The present T cell receptor beta chain was sequenced within a study of shared clonotypes between healthy human individuals. In replicate PCRs of sorted subsets, about 190 ng DNA, about 29,000 T cell genomes, was used. Some clones are missing from TCRdb's copy, which holds only in-frame ones; the method was immunoSEQ multiplex PCR. The table has roughly 1,600,000 clones, less than 99% seen once. This CDR3 region has 16 residues. CDR1 and CDR2 (germline): SNHLY, FYNNEI. Trimming shortened V by 4 bases and J by 3 bases, and 15 bases separated the two germline ends. Sequencing was performed on naive CD4+ T cells sorted from blood. Subset reported: CD45RA+ positively selected. The chain uses TRBV2 and TRBJ2-2, with a weak D call TRBD2 (6 bases). This TCR derives from a man aged 30 to 45 in good health. CDR3 protein: CASSVIGGTYTGELFF. DNA of the CDR3: TGTGCCAGCAGTGTTATTGGAGGGACCTACACCGGGGAGCTGTTTTTT. The whole variable domain, filled in from reference TRBV2 and TRBJ2-2, reads EPEVTQTPSHQVTQMGQEVILRCVPISNHLYFYWYRQILGQKVEFLVSFYNNEISEKSEIFDDQFSVERPDGSNFTLKIRSTKLEDSAMYFCASSVIGGTYTGELFFGEGSRLTVL.